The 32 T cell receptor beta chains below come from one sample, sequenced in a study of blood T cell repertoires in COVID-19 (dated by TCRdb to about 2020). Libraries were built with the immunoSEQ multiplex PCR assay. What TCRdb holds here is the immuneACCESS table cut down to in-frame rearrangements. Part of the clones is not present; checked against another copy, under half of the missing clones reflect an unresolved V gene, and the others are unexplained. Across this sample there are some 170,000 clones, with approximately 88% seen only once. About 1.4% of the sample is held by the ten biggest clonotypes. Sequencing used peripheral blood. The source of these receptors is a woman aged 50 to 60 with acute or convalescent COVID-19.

The CDR3 loop reads CAWKHDSYRPEAFF. DNA of the CDR3: TGTGCCTGGAAACACGACAGCTACCGACCAGAAGCTTTCTTT. The chain links TRBV30 to TRBJ1-1; a possible D gene is TRBD1 (5 bases). The CDR3 totals 14 residues. Trimming pared 4 bases from V and 8 bases from J, leaving 20 bases between. Germline CDR1 GTSNPN, CDR2 SVGIG (reference sequence).

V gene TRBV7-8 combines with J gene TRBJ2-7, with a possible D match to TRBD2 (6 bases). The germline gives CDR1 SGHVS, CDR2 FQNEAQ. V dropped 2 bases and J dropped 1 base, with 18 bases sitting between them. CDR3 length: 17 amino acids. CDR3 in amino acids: CASSLSFSGVSSYEQYF. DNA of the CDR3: TGTGCCAGCAGCTTAAGTTTCTCGGGAGTCTCTTCCTACGAGCAGTACTTC. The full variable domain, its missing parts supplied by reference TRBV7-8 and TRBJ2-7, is GAGVSQSPRYKVAKRGQDVALRCDPISGHVSLFWYQQALGQGPEFLTYFQNEAQLDKSGLPSDRFFAERPEGSVSTLKIQRTQQEDSAVYLCASSLSFSGVSSYEQYFGPGTRLTVT.

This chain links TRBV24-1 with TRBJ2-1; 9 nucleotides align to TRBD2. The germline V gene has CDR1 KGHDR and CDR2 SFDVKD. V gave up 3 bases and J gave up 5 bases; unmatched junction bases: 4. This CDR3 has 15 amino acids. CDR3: CATSDAGGPNNEQFF. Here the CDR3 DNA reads TGTGCCACCAGTGATGCGGGAGGGCCCAACAATGAGCAGTTCTTC.

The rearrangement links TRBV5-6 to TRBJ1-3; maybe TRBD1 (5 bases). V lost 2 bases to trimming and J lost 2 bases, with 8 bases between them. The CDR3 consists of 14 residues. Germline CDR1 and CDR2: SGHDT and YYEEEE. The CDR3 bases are TGTGCCAGCAGCTTCCCGGGGGCTGGAAACACCATATATTTT. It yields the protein CASSFPGAGNTIYF.

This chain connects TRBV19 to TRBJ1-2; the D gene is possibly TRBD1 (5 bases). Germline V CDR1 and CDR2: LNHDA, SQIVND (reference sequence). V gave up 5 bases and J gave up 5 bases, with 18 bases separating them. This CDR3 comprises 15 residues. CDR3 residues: CASSLRQIGGYGYTF. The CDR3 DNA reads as TGTGCCAGTAGTCTACGACAGATCGGGGGGTATGGCTACACCTTC.

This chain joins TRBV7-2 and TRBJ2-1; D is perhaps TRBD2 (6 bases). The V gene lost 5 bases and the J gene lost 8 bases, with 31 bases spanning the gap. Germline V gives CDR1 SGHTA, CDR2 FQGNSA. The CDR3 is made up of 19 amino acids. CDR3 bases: TGTGCCAGCAGCATGCCCTTCCCGTATCCGGTCGGGAGAAGTGATGAGCAGTTCTTC. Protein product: CASSMPFPYPVGRSDEQFF.

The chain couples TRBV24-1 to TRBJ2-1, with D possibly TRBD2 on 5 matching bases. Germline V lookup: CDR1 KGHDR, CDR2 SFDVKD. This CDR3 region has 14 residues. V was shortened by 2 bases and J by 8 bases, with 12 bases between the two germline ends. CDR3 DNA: TGTGCCACCAGTGATTACGGGGTCGGGGATGAGCAGTTCTTC. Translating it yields CATSDYGVGDEQFF.

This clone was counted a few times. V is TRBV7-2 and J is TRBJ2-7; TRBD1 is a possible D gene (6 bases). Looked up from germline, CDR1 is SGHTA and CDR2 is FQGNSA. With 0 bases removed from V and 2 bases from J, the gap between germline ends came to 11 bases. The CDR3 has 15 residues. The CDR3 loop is CASSLALDRTYEQYF. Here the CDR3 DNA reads TGTGCCAGCAGCTTAGCGCTGGACAGAACCTACGAGCAGTACTTC.

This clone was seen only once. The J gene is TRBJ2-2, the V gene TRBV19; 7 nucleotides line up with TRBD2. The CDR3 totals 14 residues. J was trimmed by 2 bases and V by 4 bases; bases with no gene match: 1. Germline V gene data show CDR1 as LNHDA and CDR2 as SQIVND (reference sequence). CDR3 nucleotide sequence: TGTGCCAGTAGTAGCGGGGGTAACACCGGGGAGCTGTTTTTT. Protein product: CASSSGGNTGELFF.

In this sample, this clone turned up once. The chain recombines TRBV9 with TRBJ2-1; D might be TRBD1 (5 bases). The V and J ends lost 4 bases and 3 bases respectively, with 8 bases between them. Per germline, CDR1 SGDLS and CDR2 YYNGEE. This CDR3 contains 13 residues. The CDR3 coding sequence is TGTGCCAGCAGCCGGACATACTACAATGAGCAGTTCTTC. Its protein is CASSRTYYNEQFF. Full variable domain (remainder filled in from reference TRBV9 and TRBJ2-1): DSGVTQTPKHLITATGQRVTLRCSPRSGDLSVYWYQQSLDQGLQFLIQYYNGEERAKGNILERFSAQQFPDLHSELNLSSLELGDSALYFCASSRTYYNEQFFGPGTRLTVL.

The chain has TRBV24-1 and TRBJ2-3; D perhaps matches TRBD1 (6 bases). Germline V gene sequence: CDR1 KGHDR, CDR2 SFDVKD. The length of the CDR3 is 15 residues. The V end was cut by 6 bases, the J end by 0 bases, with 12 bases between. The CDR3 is CATSNRVTSTDTQYF. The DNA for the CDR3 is TGTGCCACCAGTAACAGGGTAACTAGCACAGATACGCAGTATTTT.

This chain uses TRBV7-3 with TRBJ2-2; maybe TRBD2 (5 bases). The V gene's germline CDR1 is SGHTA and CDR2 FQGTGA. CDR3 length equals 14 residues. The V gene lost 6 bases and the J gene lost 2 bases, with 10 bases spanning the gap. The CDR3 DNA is TGTGCCAGCAGAGGCGGGCTTAACACCGGGGAGCTGTTTTTT. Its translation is CASRGGLNTGELFF.

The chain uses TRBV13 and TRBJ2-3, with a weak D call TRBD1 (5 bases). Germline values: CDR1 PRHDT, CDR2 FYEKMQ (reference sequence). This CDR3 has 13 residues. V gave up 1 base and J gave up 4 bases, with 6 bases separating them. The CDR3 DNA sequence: TGTGCCAGCAGCTTAGAGGGGTCAGATACGCAGTATTTT. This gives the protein CASSLEGSDTQYF.

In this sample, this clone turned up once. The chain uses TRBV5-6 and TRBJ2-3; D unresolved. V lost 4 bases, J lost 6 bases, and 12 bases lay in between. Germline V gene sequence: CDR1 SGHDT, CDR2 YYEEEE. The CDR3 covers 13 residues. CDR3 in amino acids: CASSRNQRDTQYF. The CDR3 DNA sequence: TGTGCCAGCAGCCGGAACCAGAGGGATACGCAGTATTTT.

The CDR3 sequence is CASSQAYTGELFF. As DNA, the CDR3 is TGCGCCAGCAGCCAGGCCTACACCGGGGAGCTGTTTTTT. The chain recombines TRBV4-1 with TRBJ2-2; no clear D. This CDR3 has 13 residues. V was cut by 3 bases and J by 3 bases, with 5 bases left in between. Looked up from germline, CDR1 is MGHRA and CDR2 is YSYEKL.

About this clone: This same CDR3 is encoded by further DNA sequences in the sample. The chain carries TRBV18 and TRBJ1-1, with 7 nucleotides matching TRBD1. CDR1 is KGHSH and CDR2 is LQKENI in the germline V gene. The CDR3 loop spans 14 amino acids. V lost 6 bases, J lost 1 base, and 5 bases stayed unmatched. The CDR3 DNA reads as TGTGCCAGCTCGCCGGGACAGTCGAACACTGAAGCTTTCTTT. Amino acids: CASSPGQSNTEAFF.

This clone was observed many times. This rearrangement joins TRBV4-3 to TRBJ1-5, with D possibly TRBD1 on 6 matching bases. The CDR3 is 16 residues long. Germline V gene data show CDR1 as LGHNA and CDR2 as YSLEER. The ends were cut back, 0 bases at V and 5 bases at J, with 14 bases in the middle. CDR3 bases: TGCGCCAGCAGCCAAGATAGAACAGGGTTATATCAGCCCCAGCATTTT. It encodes CASSQDRTGLYQPQHF.

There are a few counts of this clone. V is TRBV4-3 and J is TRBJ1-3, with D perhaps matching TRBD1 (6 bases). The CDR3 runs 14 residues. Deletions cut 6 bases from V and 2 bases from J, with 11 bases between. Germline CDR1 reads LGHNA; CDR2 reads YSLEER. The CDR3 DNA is TGCGCCAGCAGACGGGACATAGCTGGAAACACCATATATTTT. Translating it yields CASRRDIAGNTIYF.

This CDR3 reads CAWSFGGITYEQYF. The CDR3 bases are TGTGCCTGGAGTTTTGGAGGGATCACCTACGAGCAGTACTTC. V is TRBV30 and J is TRBJ2-7, with D perhaps TRBD2 (6 bases). Trimming stripped 2 bases from V and 2 bases from J, with 13 bases between. The CDR3 loop spans 14 amino acids. From germline, CDR1 is GTSNPN and CDR2 SVGIG (reference sequence).

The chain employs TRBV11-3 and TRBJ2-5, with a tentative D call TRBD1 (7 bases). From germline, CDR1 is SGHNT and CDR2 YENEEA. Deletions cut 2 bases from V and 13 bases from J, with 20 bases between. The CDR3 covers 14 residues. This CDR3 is CASSLISNGGDRYF. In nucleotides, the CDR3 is TGTGCCAGCAGCTTAATAAGCAACGGCGGGGACAGGTACTTC.

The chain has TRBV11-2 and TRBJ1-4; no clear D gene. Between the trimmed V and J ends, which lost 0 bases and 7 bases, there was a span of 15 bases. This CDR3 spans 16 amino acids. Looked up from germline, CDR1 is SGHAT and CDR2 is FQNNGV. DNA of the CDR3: TGTGCCAGCAGCTTAGATTGGCGGGTTCAGAGTGAAAAACTGTTTTTT. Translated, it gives CASSLDWRVQSEKLFF. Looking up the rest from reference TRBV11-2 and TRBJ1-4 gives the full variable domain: EAGVAQSPRYKIIEKRQSVAFWCNPISGHATLYWYQQILGQGPKLLIQFQNNGVVDDSQLPKDRFSAERLKGVDSTLKIQPAKLEDSAVYLCASSLDWRVQSEKLFFGSGTQLSVL.

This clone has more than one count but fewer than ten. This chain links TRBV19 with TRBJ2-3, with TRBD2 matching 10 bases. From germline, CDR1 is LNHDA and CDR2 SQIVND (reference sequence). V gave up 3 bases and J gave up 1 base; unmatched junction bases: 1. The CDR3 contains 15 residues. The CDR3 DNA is TGTGCCAGTAGTATCCTAGCGGGGGGCACAGATACGCAGTATTTT. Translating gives CASSILAGGTDTQYF.

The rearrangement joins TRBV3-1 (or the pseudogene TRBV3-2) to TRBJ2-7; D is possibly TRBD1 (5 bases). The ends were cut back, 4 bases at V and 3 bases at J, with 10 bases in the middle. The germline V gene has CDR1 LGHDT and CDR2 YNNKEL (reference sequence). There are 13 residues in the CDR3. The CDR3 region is CASSRQILYEQYF. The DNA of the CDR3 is TGTGCCAGCAGCCGACAGATCCTCTACGAGCAGTACTTC.

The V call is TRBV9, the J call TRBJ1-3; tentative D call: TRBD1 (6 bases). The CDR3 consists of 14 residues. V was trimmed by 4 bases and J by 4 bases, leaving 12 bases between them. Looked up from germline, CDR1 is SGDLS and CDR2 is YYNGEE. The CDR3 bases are TGTGCCAGCAGCCCAACAGGGTCCGGAAACACCATATATTTT. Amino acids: CASSPTGSGNTIYF.

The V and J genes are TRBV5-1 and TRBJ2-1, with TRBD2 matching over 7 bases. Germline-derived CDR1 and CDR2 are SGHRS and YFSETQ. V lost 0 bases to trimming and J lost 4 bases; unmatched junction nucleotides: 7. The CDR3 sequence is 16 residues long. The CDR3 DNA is TGCGCCAGCAGCTTGGCGGGGCTAGCGGATTACAATGAGCAGTTCTTC. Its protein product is CASSLAGLADYNEQFF.

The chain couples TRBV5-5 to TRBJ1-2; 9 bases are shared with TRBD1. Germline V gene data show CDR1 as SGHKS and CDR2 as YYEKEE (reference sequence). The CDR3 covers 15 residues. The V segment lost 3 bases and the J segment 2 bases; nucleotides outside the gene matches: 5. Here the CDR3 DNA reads TGTGCCAGCAGCTGGGGGGGACAGGGCAACTATGGCTACACCTTC. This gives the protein CASSWGGQGNYGYTF.

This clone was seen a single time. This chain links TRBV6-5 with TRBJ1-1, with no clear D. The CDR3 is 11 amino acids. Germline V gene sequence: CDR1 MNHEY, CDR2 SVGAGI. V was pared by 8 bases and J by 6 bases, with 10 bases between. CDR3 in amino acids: CASGRTAEAFF. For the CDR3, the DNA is TGTGCCAGCGGGCGTACAGCTGAAGCTTTCTTT.

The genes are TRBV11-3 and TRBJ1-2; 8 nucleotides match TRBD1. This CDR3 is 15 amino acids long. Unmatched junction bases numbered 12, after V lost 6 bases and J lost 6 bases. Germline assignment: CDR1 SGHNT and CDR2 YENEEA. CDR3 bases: TGTGCCAGCAGTCAAGGACAGGGAAGGTTGGATGGCTACACCTTC. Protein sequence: CASSQGQGRLDGYTF.

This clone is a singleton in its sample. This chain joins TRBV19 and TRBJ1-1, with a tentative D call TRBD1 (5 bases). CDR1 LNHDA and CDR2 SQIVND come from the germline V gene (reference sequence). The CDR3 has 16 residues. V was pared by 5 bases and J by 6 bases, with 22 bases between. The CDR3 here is CASSAYRLGGLAEAFF. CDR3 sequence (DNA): TGTGCCAGTAGTGCCTATAGATTGGGGGGACTGGCTGAAGCTTTCTTT.

This CDR3 reads CAISESGRTQGTHEQYF. The CDR3, as DNA: TGTGCCATCAGTGAGTCAGGGAGGACGCAAGGTACCCACGAGCAGTACTTC. This rearrangement joins TRBV10-3 to TRBJ2-7, with D possibly TRBD2 on 6 matching bases. Germline assignment: CDR1 ENHRY and CDR2 SYGVKD. The V and J ends lost 0 bases and 5 bases respectively, with 20 bases between them. The length of the CDR3 is 17 residues.

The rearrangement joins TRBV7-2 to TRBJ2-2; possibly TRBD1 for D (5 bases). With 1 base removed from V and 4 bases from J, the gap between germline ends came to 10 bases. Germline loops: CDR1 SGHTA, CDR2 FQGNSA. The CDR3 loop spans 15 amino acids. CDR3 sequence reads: CASSLEGYATGELFF. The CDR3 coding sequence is TGTGCCAGCAGCTTAGAGGGGTACGCCACCGGGGAGCTGTTTTTT.

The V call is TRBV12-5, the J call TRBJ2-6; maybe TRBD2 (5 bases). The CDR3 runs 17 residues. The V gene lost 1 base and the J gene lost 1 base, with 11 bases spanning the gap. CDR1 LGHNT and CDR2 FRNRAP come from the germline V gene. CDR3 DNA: TGTGCTAGTGGTTTGGACCATAGCGTATCTGGGGCCAACGTCCTGACTTTC. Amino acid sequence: CASGLDHSVSGANVLTF. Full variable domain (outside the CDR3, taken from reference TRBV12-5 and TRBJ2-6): DARVTQTPRHKVTEMGQEVTMRCQPILGHNTVFWYRQTMMQGLELLAYFRNRAPLDDSGMPKDRFSAEMPDATLATLKIQPSEPRDSAVYFCASGLDHSVSGANVLTFGAGSRLTVL.